The clone carrying this T cell receptor (beta chain) has more than one count but fewer than ten. V dropped 4 bases and J dropped 1 base, with 12 bases sitting between them. The germline gives CDR1 SEHNR, CDR2 FQNEAQ (reference sequence). The CDR3 spans 15 residues. This entry belongs to a study of CD8+ T cells in alopecia areata. Extraction and reverse transcription of RNA yielded cDNA as the sequencing template. Using immunoSEQ multiplex PCR, the repertoire was profiled, and TCRdb retains in-frame clones only, with some absent. The top ten hold 23% of the sample, which has 100,000 to 120,000 clones, approximately 50% seen once.

Sequenced material: NKG2D-low CD8+ T cells sorted from blood. This receptor was taken from a human donor with alopecia areata. The rearrangement links TRBV7-9 to TRBJ2-3, with D maybe TRBD2 (5 bases). The CDR3 nucleotides are TGTGCCAGCAGCTCTAGCCGGGCCGGCACAGATACGCAGTATTTT. It translates to CASSSSRAGTDTQYF. Drawing the rest from reference TRBV7-9 and TRBJ2-3, the complete variable domain is DTGVSQNPRHKITKRGQNVTFRCDPISEHNRLYWYRQTLGQGPEFLTYFQNEAQLEKSRLLSDRFSAERPKGSFSTLEIQRTEQGDSAMYLCASSSSRAGTDTQYFGPGTRLTVL.